These 30 T cell receptor beta chains came from one sample sequenced in a study of blood T cell repertoires in COVID-19. Profiling relied on immunoSEQ multiplex PCR, and the TCRdb table lists in-frame clones only, not all of them. This sample yields 55,000 to 65,000 clones, of which 87% are seen a single time; about 9.4% belongs to the top ten. Sequenced input: peripheral blood. The source is a human donor with acute or convalescent COVID-19. The donor label of this sample is uncertain.

V usage is TRBV19 and J usage is TRBJ2-1; 7 positions match TRBD1. The CDR3 loop spans 17 amino acids. The V segment lost 2 bases and the J segment 0 bases; nucleotides outside the gene matches: 7. The germline V gene encodes CDR1 LNHDA and CDR2 SQIVND (reference sequence). The CDR3 sequence is CASSIPTQGSSYNEQFF. In nucleotides, the CDR3 is TGTGCCAGTAGTATACCCACACAGGGGAGCTCCTACAATGAGCAGTTCTTC. Variable domain in full (rest from reference TRBV19 and TRBJ2-1): DGGITQSPKYLFRKEGQNVTLSCEQNLNHDAMYWYRQDPGQGLRLIYYSQIVNDFQKGDIAEGYSVSREKKESFPLTVTSAQKNPTAFYLCASSIPTQGSSYNEQFFGPGTRLTVL.

This clone was counted between two and nine times. This CDR3 reads CASSPRVGVDEQYF. The CDR3 bases are TGTGCCAGTAGTCCCCGGGTAGGGGTCGACGAGCAGTACTTC. The chain has TRBV19 and TRBJ2-7; maybe TRBD1 (5 bases). Trimming took off 5 bases at V and 5 bases at J, with 16 bases between the two ends. The CDR3 is made up of 14 amino acids. Germline-derived CDR1 and CDR2 are LNHDA and SQIVND (reference sequence).

The rearrangement joins TRBV7-2 to TRBJ1-1, with TRBD1 as a possible D gene (5 bases). The CDR3 is made up of 18 amino acids. The germline CDR1 and CDR2 sequences are SGHTA and FQGNSA. V was trimmed by 1 base and J by 4 bases, leaving 22 bases between them. This CDR3 is CASSLGRGREGRGTEAFF. CDR3 DNA: TGTGCCAGCAGCTTAGGTCGGGGACGGGAGGGTCGTGGCACTGAAGCTTTCTTT.

The gene calls are TRBV2 and TRBJ1-1; 9 nucleotides agree with TRBD1. Germline loops: CDR1 SNHLY, CDR2 FYNNEI. Germline trimming cut 7 bases from V and 6 bases from J; bases unmatched to any gene: 12. The CDR3 covers 15 residues. The chain's CDR3 is CASKWATGGGAEAFF. The DNA of the CDR3 is TGTGCCAGCAAATGGGCGACAGGGGGAGGAGCTGAAGCTTTCTTT.

This rearrangement joins TRBV7-6 to TRBJ2-5; tentative D call: TRBD2 (7 bases). Germline CDR1 SGHVS, CDR2 FNYEAQ. With 1 base removed from V and 5 bases from J, the gap between germline ends came to 17 bases. The CDR3 has 16 amino acids. CDR3 amino acids: CASSLVWRGRWETQYF. DNA for the CDR3: TGTGCCAGCAGCTTAGTTTGGCGGGGGCGATGGGAGACCCAGTACTTC.

This clone has more than one count but fewer than ten. The chain carries TRBV10-2 and TRBJ1-2; D is unclear. CDR1 is WSHSY and CDR2 is SAAADI in the germline V gene. The V and J ends lost 4 bases and 8 bases respectively, with 14 bases between them. The CDR3 loop spans 13 amino acids. Written as DNA, the CDR3 is TGCGCCAGCAGTGTCACCGACTCTCAAGGCTACACCTTC. Its translation is CASSVTDSQGYTF.

The V and J genes are TRBV3-1 (or the pseudogene TRBV3-2) and TRBJ2-2; D ambiguous. Germline V CDR1 and CDR2: LGHDT, YNNKEL (reference sequence). The CDR3 spans 14 residues. The V end was cut by 0 bases, the J end by 1 base, with 3 bases between. CDR3 loop: CASSQDLNTGELFF. The DNA for the CDR3 is TGTGCCAGCAGCCAAGATCTGAACACCGGGGAGCTGTTTTTT.

The chain couples TRBV28 to TRBJ2-1; TRBD1 matches 9 bases. The CDR3 contains 15 residues. The J segment lost 9 bases and the V segment lost 3 bases, leaving 9 bases of the junction unmatched. CDR1 and CDR2 (germline): MDHEN, SYDVKM. This chain's CDR3 is CASSFGGQGYGEQFF. For the CDR3, the DNA is TGTGCCAGCAGTTTCGGGGGACAGGGTTACGGTGAGCAGTTCTTC.

The chain has TRBV7-9 and TRBJ2-1; D perhaps matches TRBD1 (6 bases). The germline gives CDR1 SEHNR, CDR2 FQNEAQ (reference sequence). Trimming cost V 0 bases and J 4 bases, with 13 bases left between them. The CDR3 runs 16 residues. CDR3 DNA sequence: TGTGCCAGCAGCTTAGCGCTAGGGGGTTGGTACAATGAGCAGTTCTTC. Protein: CASSLALGGWYNEQFF.

V is TRBV6-4 and J is TRBJ2-2, with 11 bases fitting TRBD2. The CDR3 loop spans 15 amino acids. V shed 6 bases and J 6 bases; nucleotides not matched to a gene: 6. CDR1 is MRHNA, CDR2 SNTAGT, per germline. CDR3: CASSQLAGAPGELFF. The CDR3 DNA reads TGTGCCAGCAGCCAACTAGCGGGGGCCCCCGGGGAGCTGTTTTTT.

This chain links TRBV6-4 with TRBJ2-3; 13 bases agree with TRBD2. Losses at the gene ends were 4 bases for V and 6 bases for J; bases not matched to a gene: 7. CDR1 and CDR2 from the germline V gene are MRHNA and SNTAGT. This CDR3 region has 16 residues. This CDR3 is CASSVTGTSGTDTQYF. CDR3 nucleotide sequence: TGTGCCAGCAGTGTGACCGGGACTAGCGGGACGGATACGCAGTATTTT.

In its sample, this clone was seen a few times. The chain combines TRBV7-3 with TRBJ1-6, with D unresolved. The germline V and J ends were trimmed by 0 bases and 2 bases, with 8 bases remaining between them. CDR1 SGHTA and CDR2 FQGTGA come from the germline V gene. CDR3 length: 16 residues. CDR3 protein: CASSLTAGAYNSPLHF. CDR3 sequence (DNA): TGTGCCAGCAGCTTAACGGCCGGGGCCTATAATTCACCCCTCCACTTT.

The chain uses TRBV7-3 and TRBJ2-3; 11 bases align to TRBD2. Germline assignment: CDR1 SGHTA and CDR2 FQGTGA. J lost 5 bases, V lost 8 bases, and 12 bases had no gene match. CDR3 length: 16 amino acids. In DNA form, the CDR3 reads TGTGCCAGCGCCCCTGGCGGGACTAGCGGAGGAGATACGCAGTATTTT. It translates to CASAPGGTSGGDTQYF.

This clone was counted once. V and J are TRBV9 and TRBJ1-4; D gene unclear. Germline V gives CDR1 SGDLS, CDR2 YYNGEE. V lost 0 bases to trimming and J lost 4 bases, with 7 bases between them. The CDR3 contains 14 residues. Written as DNA, the CDR3 is TGTGCCAGCAGCGTAGGGCAGGATAATGAAAAACTGTTTTTT. Translation gives CASSVGQDNEKLFF.

V usage is TRBV18 and J usage is TRBJ2-3, with D perhaps matching TRBD2 (6 bases). The ends were cut back, 3 bases at V and 2 bases at J, with 15 bases in the middle. The germline gives CDR1 KGHSH, CDR2 LQKENI. The length of the CDR3 is 16 residues. Here the CDR3 reads CASSPYRDSSTDTQYF. CDR3 sequence (DNA): TGTGCCAGCTCACCCTACCGGGACTCTTCCACAGATACGCAGTATTTT.

The chain combines TRBV19 with TRBJ1-5; TRBD1 aligns across 7 bases. The CDR3 extends over 15 amino acids. Trimming took 4 bases from V and 4 from J; bases not matched to a gene: 7. Per the germline V gene, CDR1 is LNHDA and CDR2 is SQIVND (reference sequence). The CDR3 spells CASSRQGEYNQPQHF. DNA of the CDR3: TGTGCCAGTAGTAGACAGGGTGAATATAATCAGCCCCAGCATTTT.

Here the CDR3 reads CASSFKLAYNEQFF. CDR3 DNA sequence: TGTGCCAGCAGCTTTAAACTAGCCTACAATGAGCAGTTCTTC. The chain has TRBV11-2 and TRBJ2-1, with D perhaps TRBD2 (5 bases). Germline lookup yields CDR1 SGHAT and CDR2 FQNNGV. The CDR3 loop spans 14 amino acids. Trimming cost V 3 bases and J 2 bases, with 8 bases left between them.

The chain joins TRBV6-6 to TRBJ2-7; the match to TRBD1 covers 7 bases. The V and J ends lost 4 bases and 7 bases, in that order; junction bases with no gene match: 10. CDR1 and CDR2 (germline): MNHNY, SVGAGI (reference sequence). This CDR3 comprises 14 residues. The DNA of the CDR3 is TGTGCCAGCAGTTCTCTCCTACAGGGGTATGAGCAGTACGTC. Encoded protein: CASSSLLQGYEQYV.

This rearrangement joins TRBV11-2 to TRBJ2-7; 8 nucleotides agree with TRBD2. Germline CDR1 is SGHAT and CDR2 is FQNNGV. The CDR3 loop spans 14 amino acids. J lost 4 bases, V lost 4 bases, and 6 bases had no gene match. Written as DNA, the CDR3 is TGTGCCAGCAGCTCCGGGGGGGAACGGTACGAGCAGTACTTC. This gives the protein CASSSGGERYEQYF.

The V gene is TRBV7-9, the J gene TRBJ1-1, with a tentative D call TRBD1 (5 bases). From germline, CDR1 is SEHNR and CDR2 FQNEAQ (reference sequence). V lost 5 bases and J lost 1, with 14 bases in between. The CDR3 is made up of 15 amino acids. The CDR3 DNA follows: TGTGCCAGCAGCCCTGATAGACAGTCGAACACTGAAGCTTTCTTT. Its protein product is CASSPDRQSNTEAFF.

V and J are TRBV6-5 and TRBJ1-6, with 8 bases lining up with TRBD1. CDR3 length: 14 amino acids. Germline V gene lookup returns CDR1 MNHEY and CDR2 SVGAGI. V dropped 10 bases and J dropped 9; count of bases not matched to a gene: 11. The CDR3 DNA sequence: TGTGCCATTCGAGCCACAGGGGGGGGTTCACCCCTCCACTTT. It specifies CAIRATGGGSPLHF.

The chain has TRBV5-8 and TRBJ1-5; D is perhaps TRBD1 (6 bases). CDR3 size: 13 residues. Germline CDR1 is SGHTS and CDR2 is YDEGEE. Trimming stripped 7 bases from V and 5 bases from J, with 13 bases between. The CDR3 region has the DNA TGTGCCAGCCGGGGAAAGGGGGATCAGCCCCAGCATTTT. This sequence encodes CASRGKGDQPQHF.

CDR3: CASSLAGGSDSPLHF. CDR3 in DNA: TGTGCCAGCAGCTTAGCCGGGGGGAGCGATTCACCCCTCCACTTT. The rearrangement links TRBV7-8 to TRBJ1-6; tentatively, D is TRBD1 (5 bases). This CDR3 has 15 amino acids. Trimming removed 0 bases at V and 8 bases at J, with 11 bases between. Per germline, CDR1 SGHVS and CDR2 FQNEAQ.

This rearrangement joins TRBV28 to TRBJ2-7; 8 bases match TRBD1. The J segment lost 0 bases and the V segment lost 5 bases, leaving 6 bases of the junction unmatched. Germline V lookup: CDR1 MDHEN, CDR2 SYDVKM. CDR3 length: 15 amino acids. This chain's CDR3 is CASSVTGTGSYEQYF. In DNA, the CDR3 is TGTGCCAGCAGTGTAACCGGGACAGGCTCCTACGAGCAGTACTTC.

This chain's CDR3 is CAIEGAIAGEETQYF. CDR3 DNA sequence: TGTGCCATCGAGGGAGCCATAGCGGGGGAAGAGACCCAGTACTTC. The V call is TRBV10-3, the J call TRBJ2-5; TRBD2 aligns across 9 bases. The germline CDR1 and CDR2 sequences are ENHRY and SYGVKD. The V and J ends lost 8 bases and 3 bases, in that order; junction bases with no gene match: 10. The CDR3 totals 15 residues.

The V and J genes are TRBV18 and TRBJ2-1; TRBD2 agrees at 8 bases. CDR1 and CDR2 (germline): KGHSH, LQKENI. The V gene end was trimmed by 6 bases and the J gene end by 4 bases; junction bases not matched to a gene: 8. This CDR3 comprises 15 residues. CDR3 sequence: CASSRTSGDYNEQFF. The CDR3 DNA reads as TGTGCCAGCTCCCGTACTAGCGGAGATTACAATGAGCAGTTCTTC.

The V gene is TRBV14, the J gene TRBJ2-7; 13 bases fit TRBD2. Trimming cost V 6 bases and J 6 bases; bases outside gene matches: 11. This CDR3 is built from 16 residues. CDR1 and CDR2 from the germline V gene are SGHDN and FVKESK. CDR3 residues: CASSHWTSGSHGEQYF. The CDR3 coding sequence is TGTGCCAGCAGTCATTGGACTAGCGGGAGTCACGGCGAGCAGTACTTC.

The V call is TRBV5-1, the J call TRBJ2-5; the D is unclear. Per the germline V gene, CDR1 is SGHRS and CDR2 is YFSETQ. The CDR3 totals 15 residues. V dropped 4 bases and J dropped 0 bases, with 13 bases sitting between them. CDR3 amino acids: CASSRRQGNQETQYF. The DNA for the CDR3 is TGCGCCAGCAGCAGGCGACAAGGCAACCAAGAGACCCAGTACTTC.

The chain employs TRBV19 and TRBJ2-2; TRBD1 aligns across 9 bases. The CDR3 loop spans 15 amino acids. Per germline, CDR1 LNHDA and CDR2 SQIVND (reference sequence). Unmatched junction bases numbered 9, after V lost 6 bases and J lost 7 bases. Here the CDR3 reads CASRTAGQGLGELFF. In DNA, the CDR3 is TGTGCCAGTAGAACCGCGGGACAGGGCCTCGGGGAGCTGTTTTTT.

This CDR3 reads CASSYAGGNQPQHF. In DNA form, the CDR3 reads TGTGCCAGCAGTTATGCAGGGGGCAATCAGCCCCAGCATTTT. The chain links TRBV6-5 to TRBJ1-5; possibly TRBD1 for D (6 bases). CDR3 length: 14 amino acids. Germline V CDR1 and CDR2: MNHEY, SVGAGI. V gave up 3 bases and J gave up 2 bases, with 8 bases separating them.